The following is a T cell receptor (beta chain) sequence with its context. Its antigen is still unknown. Gene and germline names: mouse. Method: immunoSEQ multiplex PCR; TCRdb's copy keeps in-frame clones and lacks some. The sample has about 50,000 clones; 65% to 80% are singletons. These data come from a study of tissue T cells after allogeneic stem cell transplantation. Overall study findings and caveats: Few T cell clones were shared across patients, but motif clusters showed tissue-specific shared signatures. Tissue-detected TCR repertoire was only partly captured by blood and spleen T cells.

The sample was sorted cells pooled from one or two spleens. The TCR was taken from a pool of C57BL/6 mice in good health.

The sequenced part of the CDR3 DNA is TGTGCCAGCAGTCCGGGGACAGATCAAAACACCTTGTAC. Its translation: CASSPGTDQNTLY. The full CDR3 reads CASSPGTDQNTLYF. This chain uses TRBV26 with TRBJ2-4, with TRBD1 identical over 7 bases. Coverage ceases 1 residue before the CDR3 finishes, and the germline J gene fills in the end. The V segment lost 4 bases and the J segment 2 bases; nucleotides outside the gene matches: 3. Looked up from germline, CDR1 is KGHPV and CDR2 is FQNQEV (reference sequence). The length of the CDR3 is 14 residues.